This entry lists 25 T cell receptor beta chains sequenced from one sample in a study of blood T cells in healthy people across ages. Alongside a J-beta primer mix, a sample-barcoded 5' primer served in a second PCR lasting about 6 to 12 cycles. TCRdb recomputed calls from the 5' RACE reads with MiXCR, one row per CDR3 protein. The table records approximately 800,000 distinct CDR3 sequences, roughly 24% of them present only once. The same specimen was also included in a second study, on T cells of mothers and their children.

The sequenced sample consisted of blood. The receptors here all came from a boy younger than 18 in good health.

The chain recombines TRBV5-4 with TRBJ2-7, with TRBD1 identical over 9 bases. CDR1 is SGHNT, CDR2 YYREEE, per germline (reference sequence). This CDR3 has 16 residues. The ends lost 3 bases at V and 2 bases at J; junction bases unmatched: 9. The CDR3 region has the DNA TGTGCCAGCAGCTCTGTCCCCGGGACAGGGACCTACGAGCAGTACTTC. Translation: CASSSVPGTGTYEQYF.

This chain links TRBV3-1 with TRBJ2-4, with D maybe TRBD2 (6 bases). V was trimmed by 1 base and J by 3 bases, leaving 19 bases between them. CDR1 is LGHDT and CDR2 is YNNKEL in the germline V gene (reference sequence). The CDR3 runs to 18 residues. CDR3 DNA sequence: TGTGCCAGCAGCCAAGTCCTAGCGTCCCTTCAGGACAAAAACATTCAGTACTTC. Translating gives CASSQVLASLQDKNIQYF.

This clonotype has only a few counts. The gene calls are TRBV12-3 or TRBV12-4 and TRBJ1-3; perhaps TRBD1 as D (6 bases). V lost 6 bases to trimming and J lost 0 bases, with 9 bases between them. This CDR3 has 14 residues. CDR3 bases: TGTGCCAGCAGACAGGGCTACTCTGGAAACACCATATATTTT. As protein: CASRQGYSGNTIYF.

The table lists this clonotype with a few counts. The chain recombines TRBV10-2 with TRBJ2-5, with D uncertain. The CDR3 runs 12 residues. V shed 8 bases and J shed 5 bases, with 12 bases lying between them. CDR1 is WSHSY, CDR2 SAAADI, per germline. CDR3 in DNA: TGCGCCAGCTATGGGCTGGGTGAGACCCAGTACTTC. Its translation is CASYGLGETQYF.

This clonotype has only a few counts. The rearrangement links TRBV28 to TRBJ1-2; the match to TRBD1 covers 8 bases. The CDR3 covers 14 residues. Germline lookup yields CDR1 MDHEN and CDR2 SYDVKM. V lost 4 bases to trimming and J lost 4 bases; unmatched junction nucleotides: 5. CDR3 in amino acids: CASSSTGEFYGYTF. The CDR3 DNA sequence: TGTGCCAGCAGTTCGACAGGGGAGTTCTATGGCTACACCTTC.

The chain combines TRBV12-3 or TRBV12-4 with TRBJ1-1; 9 bases are a match to TRBD1. Trimming at V came to 2 bases and at J to 4 bases, leaving 14 bases not matched to a gene. This CDR3 contains 18 residues. The CDR3 DNA follows: TGTGCCAGCAGTTTATATCCCTTTGCCGGGACAGGGCCCACTGAAGCTTTCTTT. Protein sequence: CASSLYPFAGTGPTEAFF.

The chain is built from TRBV6-6 and TRBJ2-4; the D is unclear. V gave up 0 bases and J gave up 6 bases, with 12 bases separating them. CDR3 length: 15 amino acids. Germline CDR1 reads MNHNY; CDR2 reads SVGAGI (reference sequence). In DNA, the CDR3 is TGTGCCAGCAGTTACTCGGATGGCACCGGAAACATTCAGTACTTC. Translating it yields CASSYSDGTGNIQYF.

Concerning this clonotype: Because the CDR3 is missing its conserved closing phenylalanine or tryptophan, this is likely a read error. The DNA is omitted, as the CDR3 cannot be located on it reliably, and the CDR3 follows TCRdb's listing. The rearrangement joins TRBV6-2 or TRBV6-3 to TRBJ2-1; the table gives TRBD1 as D, unverified against the DNA. Germline lookup yields CDR1 MNHEY and CDR2 SVGEGT. The CDR3 has 10 amino acids, counting both end residues. The CDR3 spells CASSARDSPS.

A note on this clonotype: One junction end disagrees with the germline gene, perhaps due to a read error. The J gene is TRBJ2-5, the V gene TRBV6-5; the D gene is possibly TRBD1 (6 bases). Germline V CDR1 and CDR2: MNHEY, SVGAGI. The CDR3 sequence is 15 residues long. The CDR3 sequence is CASSFTQGWQGTQYF. In DNA form, the CDR3 reads TGTGCCAGCAGTTTCACACAGGGTTGGCAAGGGACCCAGTACTTC.

In this sample, this clonotype turned up a few times. This rearrangement joins TRBV9 to TRBJ2-5; 10 bases map to TRBD2. V shed 4 bases and J 0 bases; nucleotides not matched to a gene: 12. CDR3 length equals 18 residues. CDR1 is SGDLS, CDR2 YYNGEE, per germline. The CDR3 DNA reads TGTGCCAGCAGCCCCCGCGGCGATCTAGCGGGGGACCAAGAGACCCAGTACTTC. Protein sequence: CASSPRGDLAGDQETQYF.

This clonotype was observed a handful of times. The chain recombines TRBV29-1 with TRBJ2-1, with no clear D. V was clipped by 4 bases and J by 9 bases, with 7 bases between them. The CDR3 is made up of 10 amino acids. Germline V gene lookup returns CDR1 SQVTM and CDR2 ANQGSEA. CDR3 sequence: CSVASTEQFF. The CDR3 DNA follows: TGCAGCGTTGCCTCGACTGAGCAGTTCTTC.

The chain links TRBV20-1 to TRBJ1-1; D is uncertain. V lost 2 bases and J 4 bases, leaving 14 bases between the germline ends. Germline CDR1 is DFQATT and CDR2 is SNEGSKA (reference sequence). The CDR3 consists of 14 residues. The CDR3 here is CSARQATKGTEAFF. The CDR3 bases are TGCAGTGCTAGACAGGCAACGAAAGGCACTGAAGCTTTCTTT.

The chain carries TRBV15 and TRBJ2-7; D is unclear. Looked up from germline, CDR1 is LNHNV and CDR2 is YYDKDF (reference sequence). The germline V and J ends were trimmed by 0 bases and 10 bases, with 10 bases remaining between them. This CDR3 is built from 12 residues. The CDR3 nucleotides are TGTGCCACCAGCAGAGATTGGACGTTACAGTACTTC. This encodes CATSRDWTLQYF.

This clonotype was observed a handful of times. This chain links TRBV2 with TRBJ2-1, with D tentatively TRBD2 (5 bases). CDR1 and CDR2 (germline): SNHLY, FYNNEI. This CDR3 region has 14 residues. V was pared by 4 bases and J by 5 bases, with 12 bases between. The CDR3 DNA reads as TGTGCCAGCAGTGTGAGGGCTAAAAACAATGAGCAGTTCTTC. Translation gives CASSVRAKNNEQFF.

J is TRBJ1-4 and V is TRBV10-3; D unclear. This CDR3 comprises 13 residues. Trimming shortened V by 0 bases and J by 6 bases, and 5 bases separated the two germline ends. CDR1 ENHRY and CDR2 SYGVKD come from the germline V gene. CDR3 residues: CAISESADEKLFF. For the CDR3, the DNA is TGTGCCATCAGTGAGTCGGCGGATGAAAAACTGTTTTTT.

This clonotype was picked up a small number of times. V gene TRBV9 combines with J gene TRBJ2-1, with D possibly matching TRBD2 (5 bases). Deletions cut 0 bases from V and 6 bases from J, with 16 bases between. This CDR3 spans 16 amino acids. Germline loops: CDR1 SGDLS, CDR2 YYNGEE. CDR3 protein: CASSVGGLQRVNEQFF. CDR3 nucleotide sequence: TGTGCCAGCAGCGTAGGAGGGCTCCAAAGGGTCAATGAGCAGTTCTTC. The full variable domain, in which reference TRBV9 and TRBJ2-1 provide the parts outside the CDR3, is DSGVTQTPKHLITATGQRVTLRCSPRSGDLSVYWYQQSLDQGLQFLIQYYNGEERAKGNILERFSAQQFPDLHSELNLSSLELGDSALYFCASSVGGLQRVNEQFFGPGTRLTVL.

Here the CDR3 reads CASSAVNKGFLGDTGELFF. DNA of the CDR3: TGTGCCAGCAGCGCAGTGAACAAGGGGTTTTTGGGTGACACCGGGGAGCTGTTTTTT. The genes are TRBV9 and TRBJ2-2; possibly TRBD1 for D (5 bases). Between the trimmed V and J ends, which lost 3 bases and 3 bases, there was a span of 24 bases. CDR1 is SGDLS, CDR2 YYNGEE, per germline. The CDR3 has 19 amino acids.

In its sample, this clonotype was seen a few times. This chain uses TRBV29-1 with TRBJ1-2, with a tentative D call TRBD1 (5 bases). The germline gives CDR1 SQVTM, CDR2 ANQGSEA. Trimming took off 4 bases at V and 2 bases at J, with 8 bases between the two ends. This CDR3 contains 12 residues. This CDR3 reads CSVGDGNYGYTF. The CDR3 nucleotides are TGCAGCGTTGGGGACGGGAACTATGGCTACACCTTC.

Concerning this clonotype itself: A much bigger clone sits one base away, suggesting this may be a read error. The rearrangement links TRBV6-5 to TRBJ2-1, with 7 bases identical to TRBD2. The CDR3 covers 16 residues. Germline CDR1 is MNHEY and CDR2 is SVGAGI. DNA of the CDR3: TGTGTCAGCAGTTCGAAACAACAGAAAGGGAGGGATGAGCAGTTCTTC. Translation gives CVSSSKQQKGRDEQFF.

The chain couples TRBV18 to TRBJ2-5; the D is unclear. This CDR3 is built from 13 residues. V gave up 4 bases and J gave up 2 bases, with 8 bases separating them. The germline gives CDR1 KGHSH, CDR2 LQKENI. CDR3 coding DNA: TGTGCCAGCTCACGCAGACGGCAAGAGACCCAGTACTTC. The encoded protein is CASSRRRQETQYF.

This clonotype came up many times. The V and J genes are TRBV11-1 and TRBJ1-5; D unresolved. Trimming stripped 0 bases from V and 0 bases from J, with 6 bases between. Germline lookup yields CDR1 SGHAT and CDR2 FQDESV (reference sequence). The CDR3 length is 15 residues. The CDR3 DNA sequence: TGTGCCAGCAGCTTAGCCGGGGATAGCAATCAGCCCCAGCATTTT. Translated, it gives CASSLAGDSNQPQHF.

The chain has TRBV29-1 and TRBJ2-1, with TRBD2 as a possible D gene (5 bases). The CDR3 runs to 13 residues. V lost 5 bases, J lost 3 bases, and 11 bases lay in between. Germline CDR1 is SQVTM and CDR2 is ANQGSEA. CDR3 residues: CSVTRTSYNEQFF. The DNA for the CDR3 is TGCAGCGTTACTAGGACGAGCTACAATGAGCAGTTCTTC.

This clonotype came up many times. The rearrangement links TRBV7-9 to TRBJ2-3; possibly TRBD2 for D (5 bases). The V end lost 5 bases, the J end lost 6 bases, and 12 bases lay between the germline ends. The germline gives CDR1 SEHNR, CDR2 FQNEAQ (reference sequence). CDR3 length equals 13 residues. In DNA, the CDR3 is TGTGCCAGCAGCCCCGGAGGCGCGGATACGCAGTATTTT. Its translation is CASSPGGADTQYF.

The J gene is TRBJ1-6, the V gene TRBV12-3 or TRBV12-4; perhaps TRBD1 as D (5 bases). This CDR3 is 17 amino acids long. V gave up 5 bases and J gave up 4 bases, with 18 bases separating them. The CDR3 coding sequence is TGTGCCAGCAGTCCCCTCCGGGGGAAAGGGTATAATTCACCCCTCCACTTT. As protein: CASSPLRGKGYNSPLHF.

This clonotype appeared a few times. This chain joins TRBV28 and TRBJ2-5, with TRBD1 as a possible D gene (5 bases). Judging by the DNA end, TRBJ2-7 fits better; the J call may be wrong. The CDR3 runs to 13 residues. Germline CDR1 reads MDHEN; CDR2 reads SYDVKM. The CDR3 sequence: CASSLTENYEQYF. For the CDR3, the DNA is TGTGCCAGCAGTTTGACAGAGAACTACGAGCAGTACTTC.